This entry lists 26 T cell receptor beta chains sequenced from one sample in a study of cytotoxic CD8 clonotypes in ibrutinib-treated CLL. Data came from immunoSEQ multiplex PCR; TCRdb stores just in-frame clones and leaves some out. The sample consists of about 150,000 clones, more than 75% of them appearing once. The specimen was PBMCs, collected after 24 months of ibrutinib treatment. The receptors were gathered from a human donor with chronic lymphocytic leukemia.

This chain connects TRBV28 to TRBJ2-3; 7 bases line up with TRBD1. The CDR3 length is 15 residues. V shed 5 bases, J shed 6 bases, and the junction held 11 bases outside the gene matches. Germline V gene sequence: CDR1 MDHEN, CDR2 SYDVKM. The CDR3 region has the DNA TGTGCCAGCAGTCCACCGCTCACAGGGGTGGATACGCAGTATTTT. This translates into CASSPPLTGVDTQYF.

The chain has TRBV7-3 and TRBJ1-2, with D perhaps matching TRBD1 (6 bases). CDR3 length: 12 residues. V lost 4 bases and J lost 3, with 6 bases in between. Germline-derived CDR1 and CDR2 are SGHTA and FQGTGA. The CDR3 region is CASSSGDYGYTF. CDR3 nucleotides: TGTGCCAGCAGCTCAGGGGACTATGGCTACACCTTC.

V usage is TRBV18 and J usage is TRBJ1-2, with D tentatively TRBD1 (6 bases). Germline V lookup: CDR1 KGHSH, CDR2 LQKENI. Trimming removed 6 bases from V and 2 bases from J, with 16 bases in between. The CDR3 covers 15 residues. CDR3 in DNA: TGTGCCAGCTCCCCGTGGGACACGCCAAACTATGGCTACACCTTC. Its protein product is CASSPWDTPNYGYTF.

The chain is built from TRBV11-2 and TRBJ2-3; 10 bases are a match to TRBD2. This CDR3 comprises 16 residues. Germline CDR1 SGHAT, CDR2 FQNNGV. The V and J ends lost 5 bases and 0 bases, in that order; junction bases with no gene match: 5. DNA of the CDR3: TGTGCCAGCAGCCGCCCACTAGCGGGGAGCACAGATACGCAGTATTTT. It specifies CASSRPLAGSTDTQYF.

The chain uses TRBV9 and TRBJ2-3; D uncertain. The germline V gene has CDR1 SGDLS and CDR2 YYNGEE. The V gene lost 0 bases and the J gene lost 2 bases, with 13 bases spanning the gap. The CDR3 is 16 amino acids. The CDR3 region is CASSVVGDHLTDTQYF. CDR3 nucleotide sequence: TGTGCCAGCAGCGTAGTCGGCGACCACCTCACAGATACGCAGTATTTT.

The J gene is TRBJ2-7, the V gene TRBV5-5; possible D gene TRBD2, 5 bases. The V end lost 6 bases, the J end lost 7 bases, and 20 bases lay between the germline ends. The CDR3 loop spans 14 amino acids. Germline V lookup: CDR1 SGHKS, CDR2 YYEKEE (reference sequence). This CDR3 is CASTEGPLRGEQYF. In DNA form, the CDR3 reads TGTGCCAGCACCGAAGGACCCCTCCGGGGTGAGCAGTACTTC.

The V gene is TRBV21-1, the J gene TRBJ1-1. TRBV21-1 is assigned pseudogene status. The CDR3 length is 12 residues. CDR3 residues: CASSKDLAEAFF. For the CDR3, the DNA is TGTGCCAGCAGCAAAGATCTAGCTGAAGCTTTCTTT.

The V gene is TRBV4-2, the J gene TRBJ1-5; D might be TRBD1 (5 bases). V lost 4 bases, J lost 0 bases, and 22 bases lay in between. The germline CDR1 and CDR2 sequences are LGHNA and YNFKEQ. The CDR3 totals 19 residues. The CDR3 DNA is TGTGCCAGCAGCCCACCCGACAGACCCCATGAGGATAGCAATCAGCCCCAGCATTTT. It encodes CASSPPDRPHEDSNQPQHF.

This chain links TRBV5-1 with TRBJ2-1; D may correspond to TRBD1 or TRBD2 (5 bases each). The germline gives CDR1 SGHRS, CDR2 YFSETQ. V was shortened by 0 bases and J by 7 bases, with 17 bases between the two germline ends. The CDR3 is 16 residues long. The DNA of the CDR3 is TGCGCCAGCAGCTTGGCCGGGGCCGTGACCTTGAATGAGCAGTTCTTC. Amino acids: CASSLAGAVTLNEQFF.

This clone was observed a handful of times. The chain has TRBV28 and TRBJ2-6, with 7 bases matching TRBD2. Germline V gene sequence: CDR1 MDHEN, CDR2 SYDVKM. Germline trimming cut 5 bases from V and 8 bases from J; bases unmatched to any gene: 12. The CDR3 has 16 amino acids. The CDR3 loop reads CASSPYAGVVSNVLTF. CDR3 in DNA: TGTGCCAGCAGTCCATATGCGGGGGTTGTTTCCAACGTCCTGACTTTC.

This clone has just a few counts. The sample carries other DNA sequences with the same CDR3. This chain joins TRBV19 and TRBJ1-5, with 7 bases aligning to TRBD1. In germline, CDR1 is LNHDA, CDR2 SQIVND (reference sequence). This CDR3 is built from 14 residues. Trimming took 4 bases from V and 2 from J; bases not matched to a gene: 2. The CDR3 region is CASSTTGGNQPQHF. CDR3 in DNA: TGTGCCAGTAGTACCACAGGGGGCAATCAGCCCCAGCATTTT.

The CDR3 DNA sequence: TGTGCCAGCAGTTTCGGGGGGAACACTGAAGCTTTCTTT. Translating gives CASSFGGNTEAFF. The gene calls are TRBV27 and TRBJ1-1, with D possibly TRBD1 on 5 matching bases. V shed 3 bases and J shed 1 base, with 6 bases lying between them. CDR3 length equals 13 residues. Germline loops: CDR1 MNHEY, CDR2 SMNVEV (reference sequence).

This clone was seen many times. Other DNA sequences within the sample encode an identical CDR3. V usage is TRBV30 and J usage is TRBJ1-5; a weak D match, TRBD1 (5 bases). Germline V gene lookup returns CDR1 GTSNPN and CDR2 SVGIG (reference sequence). There are 12 residues in the CDR3. V dropped 3 bases and J dropped 6 bases, with 9 bases sitting between them. CDR3 region: CAWSGGGQPQHF. CDR3 DNA: TGTGCCTGGAGCGGGGGGGGTCAGCCCCAGCATTTT.

This sequence joins TRBV7-6 and TRBJ2-3; D gene ambiguous. Germline lookup yields CDR1 SGHVS and CDR2 FNYEAQ. The germline V and J ends were trimmed by 1 base and 4 bases, with 6 bases remaining between them. The CDR3 is made up of 13 amino acids. As DNA, the CDR3 is TGTGCCAGCAGCTTAGGAGGCGCAGATACGCAGTATTTT. Protein sequence: CASSLGGADTQYF. The full variable domain, its missing parts supplied by reference TRBV7-6 and TRBJ2-3, is GAGVSQSPRYKVTKRGQDVALRCDPISGHVSLYWYRQALGQGPEFLTYFNYEAQQDKSGLPNDRFSAERPEGSISTLTIQRTEQRDSAMYRCASSLGGADTQYFGPGTRLTVL.

This chain connects TRBV7-2 to TRBJ1-5; no reliable D call. The CDR3 contains 12 residues. Between the trimmed V and J ends, which lost 5 bases and 1 base, there was a span of 3 bases. Germline-derived CDR1 and CDR2 are SGHTA and FQGNSA. In DNA, the CDR3 is TGTGCCAGCAGCCAAAGCAATCAGCCCCAGCATTTT. Translated: CASSQSNQPQHF.

The chain is built from TRBV5-1 and TRBJ2-4, with 9 positions matching TRBD1. Germline V gene lookup returns CDR1 SGHRS and CDR2 YFSETQ. The CDR3 consists of 14 residues. Losses at the gene ends were 6 bases for V and 6 bases for J; bases not matched to a gene: 7. The CDR3 coding sequence is TGCGCCAGCACCTCTTCGACAGGGGGAAACATTCAGTACTTC. Its protein product is CASTSSTGGNIQYF.

The rearrangement links TRBV30 to TRBJ2-7; 10 bases align to TRBD1. Looked up from germline, CDR1 is GTSNPN and CDR2 is SVGIG (reference sequence). This CDR3 contains 15 residues. V was pared by 3 bases and J by 2 bases, with 7 bases of the junction left unmatched. The CDR3 nucleotides read TGTGCCTGGAGGACTCCCGGGACAGGGGCCTACGAGCAGTACTTC. It specifies CAWRTPGTGAYEQYF.

V usage is TRBV19 and J usage is TRBJ1-1; D is ambiguous. The CDR3 length is 15 residues. V was clipped by 3 bases and J by 3 bases, with 14 bases between them. Germline values: CDR1 LNHDA, CDR2 SQIVND (reference sequence). In nucleotides, the CDR3 is TGTGCCAGTAGTATGTCCCCGGCGGGGTACACTGAAGCTTTCTTT. The encoded protein is CASSMSPAGYTEAFF.

V gene TRBV11-2 combines with J gene TRBJ1-3; D may be TRBD1 (6 bases). The CDR3 spans 15 residues. CDR1 SGHAT and CDR2 FQNNGV come from the germline V gene. Trimming cost V 3 bases and J 2 bases, with 11 bases left between them. In DNA, the CDR3 is TGTGCCAGCAGCTTGGCGGGGGCGGCTGGAAACACCATATATTTT. Translated, it gives CASSLAGAAGNTIYF.

V gene TRBV19 combines with J gene TRBJ1-1, with a tentative D call TRBD1 (5 bases). There are 14 residues in the CDR3. From germline, CDR1 is LNHDA and CDR2 SQIVND (reference sequence). V dropped 5 bases and J dropped 7 bases, with 17 bases sitting between them. The CDR3 reads CASSPGGWPGEAFF. The DNA of the CDR3 is TGTGCCAGTAGTCCCGGGGGATGGCCCGGTGAAGCTTTCTTT.

This clone was counted a single time. The chain employs TRBV9 and TRBJ1-2; TRBD1 might be the D (5 bases). Germline V gene lookup returns CDR1 SGDLS and CDR2 YYNGEE. V lost 3 bases and J 7 bases, leaving 16 bases between the germline ends. There are 14 residues in the CDR3. The CDR3 is CASSALMSGPGYTF. The CDR3 bases are TGTGCCAGCAGCGCACTTATGTCAGGGCCTGGCTACACCTTC.

The rearrangement joins TRBV14 to TRBJ2-5, with a weak D call TRBD1 (6 bases). This CDR3 has 16 amino acids. Trimming took off 3 bases at V and 1 base at J, with 15 bases between the two ends. Germline lookup yields CDR1 SGHDN and CDR2 FVKESK. The CDR3 nucleotides are TGTGCCAGCAGCCAGTGGGGCAGGGGATTCCAAGAGACCCAGTACTTC. Translating it yields CASSQWGRGFQETQYF.

This clone showed up just once. The chain combines TRBV11-2 with TRBJ1-1, with D tentatively TRBD1 (6 bases). The CDR3 loop spans 12 amino acids. Germline CDR1 SGHAT, CDR2 FQNNGV. Trimming took off 1 base at V and 11 bases at J, with 11 bases between the two ends. For the CDR3, the DNA is TGTGCCAGCAGCTTAGCTCAGGGGAGCGCTTTCTTT. Translating it yields CASSLAQGSAFF.

The chain employs TRBV7-3 and TRBJ1-2, with D possibly TRBD1 on 6 matching bases. With 5 bases removed from V and 3 bases from J, the gap between germline ends came to 16 bases. The CDR3 totals 15 residues. Germline-derived CDR1 and CDR2 are SGHTA and FQGTGA. CDR3 sequence (DNA): TGTGCCAGCAGCCCCACTCGGGACAACTACTATGGCTACACCTTC. Protein product: CASSPTRDNYYGYTF.

V and J are TRBV5-1 and TRBJ1-2; D not resolved. Deletions cut 0 bases from V and 0 bases from J, with 12 bases between. CDR1 is SGHRS and CDR2 is YFSETQ in the germline V gene. CDR3 length: 16 residues. The CDR3 coding sequence is TGCGCCAGCAGCTTGGCCCCTCCCGGAGCTAACTATGGCTACACCTTC. It codes for CASSLAPPGANYGYTF.

This clone was seen once. This chain links TRBV6-1 with TRBJ1-1, with D hard to call. Germline V gene sequence: CDR1 MNHNS, CDR2 SASEGT. V was trimmed by 6 bases and J by 0 bases, leaving 11 bases between them. The CDR3 is 14 amino acids. Here the CDR3 reads CASSPVAMNTEAFF. CDR3 coding DNA: TGTGCCAGCAGCCCTGTGGCCATGAACACTGAAGCTTTCTTT.